A single sample is the source of the 26 T cell receptor beta chains below, sequenced in a study of cytomegalovirus exposure and HLA in healthy donors. PCR involved 60 Vbeta and 13 Jbeta primers. The assay was immunoSEQ multiplex PCR, and TCRdb's table has in-frame clones only and misses some. The sample holds 150,000 to 200,000 clones, over 70% seen once. The sample comprised PBMCs. These receptors came from a woman in her fifties or sixties in good health and CMV-seronegative.

This clone was counted only a few times. The chain is built from TRBV6-6 and TRBJ1-1, with D perhaps TRBD1 (5 bases). The V end was cut by 7 bases, the J end by 3 bases, with 9 bases between. This CDR3 is 12 amino acids long. The germline V gene encodes CDR1 MNHNY and CDR2 SVGAGI (reference sequence). CDR3 protein: CASTLGDTEAFF. DNA of the CDR3: TGTGCCAGCACCCTAGGGGACACTGAAGCTTTCTTT.

This clone has a handful of counts. The chain employs TRBV13 and TRBJ2-7, with 7 nucleotides matching TRBD1. CDR1 and CDR2 (germline): PRHDT, FYEKMQ (reference sequence). Losses at the gene ends were 5 bases for V and 4 bases for J; bases not matched to a gene: 2. The CDR3 is 12 residues long. The CDR3 spells CASSPDRYEQYF. Here the CDR3 DNA reads TGTGCCAGCAGCCCGGACAGGTACGAGCAGTACTTC.

The V and J genes are TRBV9 and TRBJ2-2; the D is unclear. CDR1 is SGDLS and CDR2 is YYNGEE in the germline V gene. The CDR3 covers 13 residues. The V and J ends lost 2 bases and 3 bases respectively, with 5 bases between them. The CDR3 coding sequence is TGTGCCAGCAGCGTTGACTACACCGGGGAGCTGTTTTTT. It translates to CASSVDYTGELFF.

In DNA, the CDR3 is TGTGCCAGCCGACCGGGTAGGGGGCGTTATAATGAGCAGTTCTTC. Protein product: CASRPGRGRYNEQFF. The V call is TRBV11-2, the J call TRBJ2-1, with 7 bases identical to TRBD1. CDR1 and CDR2 (germline): SGHAT, FQNNGV. CDR3 length: 15 amino acids. Unmatched junction bases numbered 14, after V lost 8 bases and J lost 7 bases.

V usage is TRBV5-4 and J usage is TRBJ2-1; possible D gene TRBD2, 5 bases. Trimming removed 1 base from V and 5 bases from J, with 10 bases in between. The germline gives CDR1 SGHNT, CDR2 YYREEE (reference sequence). This CDR3 contains 14 residues. The CDR3 DNA is TGTGCCAGCAGCTTGAACAGCGGAGACAATGAGCAGTTCTTC. Amino acids: CASSLNSGDNEQFF.

Here the CDR3 reads CASKRGGNYGYTF. The CDR3 nucleotides read TGCGCCAGCAAAAGGGGAGGTAACTATGGCTACACCTTC. The chain carries TRBV5-1 and TRBJ1-2, with a weak D call TRBD1 (5 bases). V was cut by 6 bases and J by 1 base, with 10 bases left in between. The germline gives CDR1 SGHRS, CDR2 YFSETQ. The CDR3 length is 13 residues.

V gene TRBV4-2 combines with J gene TRBJ2-5; TRBD2 aligns across 7 bases. Germline V gene sequence: CDR1 LGHNA, CDR2 YNFKEQ. The CDR3 is 14 amino acids. After removal of 1 base from V and 4 bases from J, the junction contained 3 bases not matched to a gene. The CDR3 region is CASSQGGSGETQYF. The CDR3, as DNA: TGTGCCAGCAGCCAAGGCGGGAGTGGAGAGACCCAGTACTTC.

The V call is TRBV18, the J call TRBJ2-1; D is possibly TRBD2 (6 bases). Germline V gives CDR1 KGHSH, CDR2 LQKENI. The CDR3 length is 14 residues. The V gene lost 3 bases and the J gene lost 0 bases, with 6 bases spanning the gap. The CDR3 is CASSPTSSYNEQFF. The CDR3 DNA reads as TGTGCCAGCTCACCGACTAGCTCCTACAATGAGCAGTTCTTC.

The V gene is TRBV11-3, the J gene TRBJ2-5, with a weak D call TRBD2 (6 bases). Germline V gene sequence: CDR1 SGHNT, CDR2 YENEEA. The CDR3 sequence is 15 residues long. With 1 base removed from V and 7 bases from J, the gap between germline ends came to 16 bases. Written as DNA, the CDR3 is TGTGCCAGCAGCTTAGGCGGGGAGCCAACGGGGACCCAGTACTTC. This sequence encodes CASSLGGEPTGTQYF.

This clone has only one observation. This chain joins TRBV6-4 and TRBJ2-4, with 14 bases fitting TRBD2. The germline V gene has CDR1 MRHNA and CDR2 SNTAGT. There are 17 residues in the CDR3. The J segment lost 0 bases and the V segment lost 7 bases, leaving 5 bases of the junction unmatched. The CDR3 is CASKTSGRELAKNIQYF. CDR3 sequence (DNA): TGTGCCAGCAAGACTAGCGGGAGGGAACTAGCCAAAAACATTCAGTACTTC.

This clone was detected only once. In DNA, the CDR3 is TGCAGCGTTGAATACACAGGGGACGAGCAGTACTTC. Translating gives CSVEYTGDEQYF. The rearrangement joins TRBV29-1 to TRBJ2-7, with 7 bases lining up with TRBD1. In germline, CDR1 is SQVTM, CDR2 ANQGSEA. The CDR3 is 12 amino acids. V shed 2 bases and J 5 bases; nucleotides not matched to a gene: 3.

The V and J genes are TRBV14 and TRBJ2-5; no reliable D call. Matching the DNA end better, TRBJ2-7 makes the J call doubtful. Germline V gene sequence: CDR1 SGHDN, CDR2 FVKESK. CDR3 length: 13 residues. The chain's CDR3 is CASSQGWAYEQYF. The CDR3 nucleotides are TGTGCCAGCAGCCAAGGGTGGGCCTACGAGCAGTACTTC.

The chain employs TRBV4-3 and TRBJ2-2; D is unclear. This CDR3 spans 12 amino acids. Germline loops: CDR1 LGHNA, CDR2 YSLEER. V was pared by 7 bases and J by 3 bases, with 6 bases between. CDR3 sequence (DNA): TGCGCCAGCAATCTTCACACCGGGGAGCTGTTTTTT. This encodes CASNLHTGELFF.

The chain links TRBV5-4 to TRBJ2-2, with 14 bases fitting TRBD2. CDR3 length: 19 amino acids. Losses at the gene ends were 3 bases for V and 5 bases for J; bases not matched to a gene: 12. CDR1 is SGHNT and CDR2 is YYREEE in the germline V gene (reference sequence). CDR3 residues: CASSSPTSGRADWTGELFF. CDR3 nucleotide sequence: TGTGCCAGCAGCTCTCCGACTAGCGGGAGGGCCGACTGGACCGGGGAGCTGTTTTTT.

V is TRBV7-8 and J is TRBJ1-5; perhaps TRBD1 as D (6 bases). Germline lookup yields CDR1 SGHVS and CDR2 FQNEAQ. Trimming left V 0 bases short and J 6 bases short, with 12 bases between. The CDR3 is 15 amino acids. The CDR3 is CASSLAVQGTQPQHF. In DNA form, the CDR3 reads TGTGCCAGCAGCTTAGCGGTTCAGGGGACTCAGCCCCAGCATTTT.

In DNA, the CDR3 is TGCGCCAGCAGCCAAGATCCTCGACTAGCTAGTACCTACAATGAGCAGTTCTTC. Translated: CASSQDPRLASTYNEQFF. This sequence joins TRBV4-1 and TRBJ2-1; 7 nucleotides align to TRBD2. J lost 2 bases, V lost 0 bases, and 10 bases had no gene match. The germline gives CDR1 MGHRA, CDR2 YSYEKL. This CDR3 is 18 amino acids long.

This chain connects TRBV5-4 to TRBJ1-6; possibly TRBD1 for D (6 bases). The CDR3 covers 14 residues. The germline V gene has CDR1 SGHNT and CDR2 YYREEE (reference sequence). V dropped 3 bases and J dropped 7 bases, with 11 bases sitting between them. DNA of the CDR3: TGTGCCAGCAGCTCCCCTCAGGGGAATTCACCCCTCCACTTT. Residues: CASSSPQGNSPLHF.

The chain recombines TRBV6-5 with TRBJ2-7; D possibly corresponds to TRBD1 (6 bases). The germline V gene has CDR1 MNHEY and CDR2 SVGAGI. Trimming shortened V by 7 bases and J by 3 bases, and 19 bases separated the two germline ends. CDR3 length equals 15 residues. The CDR3 reads CASTRARGVGYEQYF. CDR3 nucleotides: TGTGCCAGCACGCGGGCCAGGGGAGTTGGCTACGAGCAGTACTTC.

V gene TRBV19 combines with J gene TRBJ2-7, with 14 bases lining up with TRBD2. The CDR3 length is 17 residues. From germline, CDR1 is LNHDA and CDR2 SQIVND (reference sequence). V lost 5 bases and J lost 5; bases outside the gene matches: 11. The chain's CDR3 is CASSSLPGLAGEDEQYF. In DNA form, the CDR3 reads TGTGCCAGTAGTTCGTTACCGGGACTAGCGGGAGAGGACGAGCAGTACTTC. Variable domain in full (rest from reference TRBV19 and TRBJ2-7): DGGITQSPKYLFRKEGQNVTLSCEQNLNHDAMYWYRQDPGQGLRLIYYSQIVNDFQKGDIAEGYSVSREKKESFPLTVTSAQKNPTAFYLCASSSLPGLAGEDEQYFGPGTRLTVT.

The V and J genes are TRBV5-1 and TRBJ1-1, with 8 bases that match TRBD1. V lost 0 bases and J lost 4; bases outside the gene matches: 5. The germline V gene has CDR1 SGHRS and CDR2 YFSETQ. The CDR3 covers 15 residues. The DNA of the CDR3 is TGCGCCAGCAGCTTGGGCAGGGGGCAGGGCACTGAAGCTTTCTTT. Amino acid sequence: CASSLGRGQGTEAFF.

This sequence joins TRBV29-1 and TRBJ1-2; a weak D match, TRBD1 (5 bases). From germline, CDR1 is SQVTM and CDR2 ANQGSEA. Trimming stripped 3 bases from V and 5 bases from J, with 13 bases between. This CDR3 is built from 13 residues. The CDR3 DNA sequence: TGCAGCGTTGAGGGCAGGGAAAGATATGGCTACACCTTC. Its translation: CSVEGRERYGYTF.

The chain carries TRBV5-1 and TRBJ2-7; D perhaps matches TRBD1 (5 bases). Trimming removed 0 bases from V and 5 bases from J, with 12 bases in between. Germline CDR1 and CDR2: SGHRS and YFSETQ. There are 14 residues in the CDR3. The CDR3 DNA is TGCGCCAGCAGCTTGGTTCCAGGGTACAACGAGCAGTACTTC. As protein: CASSLVPGYNEQYF.

The V and J genes are TRBV19 and TRBJ2-7; D is possibly TRBD1 (5 bases). Looked up from germline, CDR1 is LNHDA and CDR2 is SQIVND (reference sequence). This CDR3 is 13 amino acids long. V lost 5 bases and J lost 2, with 10 bases in between. CDR3 bases: TGTGCCAGTAGTTCCAGGGTAACCTACGAGCAGTACTTC. Protein product: CASSSRVTYEQYF.

The gene calls are TRBV4-2 and TRBJ2-2, with 12 positions matching TRBD2. CDR3 length: 15 amino acids. Per the germline V gene, CDR1 is LGHNA and CDR2 is YNFKEQ. The V and J ends lost 2 bases and 10 bases, in that order; junction bases with no gene match: 5. The CDR3, as DNA: TGTGCCAGCAGCCAACAGGGACTAGCGGGTGTGGAGCTGTTTTTT. Translated: CASSQQGLAGVELFF.

The CDR3 sequence: CASSPGGLASLYEAFF. The DNA for the CDR3 is TGTGCCAGCAGCCCGGGGGGCCTCGCCAGCTTATATGAAGCTTTCTTT. V and J are TRBV5-6 and TRBJ1-1; D is perhaps TRBD1 (6 bases). There are 16 residues in the CDR3. Germline-derived CDR1 and CDR2 are SGHDT and YYEEEE. V dropped 4 bases and J dropped 7 bases, with 23 bases sitting between them.

V gene TRBV25-1 combines with J gene TRBJ2-1; no clear D gene. The germline CDR1 and CDR2 sequences are MGHDK and SYGVNS. V was cut by 3 bases and J by 7 bases, with 7 bases left in between. This CDR3 is built from 12 residues. In nucleotides, the CDR3 is TGTGCCAGCAGTGACCTCCCTAATGAGCAGTTCTTC. As protein: CASSDLPNEQFF.